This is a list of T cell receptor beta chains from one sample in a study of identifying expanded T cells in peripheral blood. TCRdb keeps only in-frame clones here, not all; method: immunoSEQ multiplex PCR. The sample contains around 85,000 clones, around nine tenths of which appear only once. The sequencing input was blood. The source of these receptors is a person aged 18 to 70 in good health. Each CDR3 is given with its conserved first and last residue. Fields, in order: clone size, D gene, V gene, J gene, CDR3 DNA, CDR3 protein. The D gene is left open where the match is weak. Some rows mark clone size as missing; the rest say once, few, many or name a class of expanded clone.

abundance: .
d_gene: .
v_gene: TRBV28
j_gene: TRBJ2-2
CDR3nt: TGTGCCAGCAGTTTAAAGGGCACCGGGGAGCTGTTTTTT
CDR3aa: CASSLKGTGELFF

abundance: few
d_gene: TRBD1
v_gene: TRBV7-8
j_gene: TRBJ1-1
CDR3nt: TGTGCCAGCAGCTTAGGCGGGACAGGCACTGAAGCTTTCTTT
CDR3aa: CASSLGGTGTEAFF

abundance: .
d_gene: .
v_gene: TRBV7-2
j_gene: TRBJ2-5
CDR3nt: TGTGCCAGCAGCTTAGCCAGACAAGAGACCCAGTACTTC
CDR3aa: CASSLARQETQYF

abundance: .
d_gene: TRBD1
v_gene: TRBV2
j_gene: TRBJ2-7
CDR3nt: TGTGCCAGCCGGACAGGGGGCCTCTACGAGCAGTACTTC
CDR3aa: CASRTGGLYEQYF

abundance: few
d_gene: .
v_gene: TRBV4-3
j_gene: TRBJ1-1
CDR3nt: TGCGCCAGCAGCCAGTATCCCAGGGATGGTGAAGCTTTCTTT
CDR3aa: CASSQYPRDGEAFF

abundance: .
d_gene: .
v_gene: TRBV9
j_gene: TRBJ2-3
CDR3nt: TGTGCCAGCAGCTATTCGGGGGGCACAGATACGCAGTATTTT
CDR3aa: CASSYSGGTDTQYF

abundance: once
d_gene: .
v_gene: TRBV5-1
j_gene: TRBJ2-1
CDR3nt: TGCGCCAGCAGCTTGGTTGCGGGTATGGCCTACAATGAGCAGTTCTTC
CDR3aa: CASSLVAGMAYNEQFF

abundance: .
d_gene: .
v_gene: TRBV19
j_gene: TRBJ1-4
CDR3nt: TGTGCCAGTAGTATGCGGGACCCTTCGCTACCCACCGAGGAACCGGTTTTT
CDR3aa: CASSMRDPSLPTEEPVF

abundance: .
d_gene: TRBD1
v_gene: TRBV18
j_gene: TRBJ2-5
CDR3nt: TGTGCCAGCTCACCAGCCGGGACAGGGAGGAAAGAGACCCAGTACTTC
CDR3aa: CASSPAGTGRKETQYF

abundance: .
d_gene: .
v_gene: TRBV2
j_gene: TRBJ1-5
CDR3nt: TGTGCCAGCAAAGGGAATAGCAATCAGCCCCAGCATTTT
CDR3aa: CASKGNSNQPQHF

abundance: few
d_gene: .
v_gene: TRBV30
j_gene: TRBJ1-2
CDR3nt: TGTGCCTGGAGTCCGGGGACCTATGGCTACACCTTC
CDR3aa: CAWSPGTYGYTF

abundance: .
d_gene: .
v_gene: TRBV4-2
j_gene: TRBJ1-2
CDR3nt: TGTGCCAGCAGCCTAAATGGAGGCTATGGCTACACCTTC
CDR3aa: CASSLNGGYGYTF

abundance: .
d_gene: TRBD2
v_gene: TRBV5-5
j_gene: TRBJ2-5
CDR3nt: TGTGCCAGCAGCTTGATTCCTAGCGGGGGGGTCGAGACCCAGTACTTC
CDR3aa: CASSLIPSGGVETQYF

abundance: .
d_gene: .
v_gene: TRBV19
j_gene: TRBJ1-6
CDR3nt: TGTGCCAGTAGCATCACCTGGAGCTCCTATAATTCACCCCTCCACTTT
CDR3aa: CASSITWSSYNSPLHF

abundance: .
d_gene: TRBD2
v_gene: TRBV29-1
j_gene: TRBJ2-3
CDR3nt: TGCAGCGCGACCGGGACTAGCGCTACAGATACGCAGTATTTT
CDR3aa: CSATGTSATDTQYF

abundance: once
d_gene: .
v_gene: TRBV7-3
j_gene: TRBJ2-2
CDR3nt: TGTGCCAGCAGCAAAATGGGAATCACGAACACCGGGGAGCTGTTTTTT
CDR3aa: CASSKMGITNTGELFF

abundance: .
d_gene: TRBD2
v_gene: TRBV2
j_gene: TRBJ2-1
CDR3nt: TGTGCCAGCAGTGATAGAAGCGGGAGGGGCAATGAGCAGTTCTTC
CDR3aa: CASSDRSGRGNEQFF

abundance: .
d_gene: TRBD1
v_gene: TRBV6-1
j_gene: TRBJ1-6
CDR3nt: TGTGCCAGCAGCGACAGGGTTGGGAAGGCCCTCCACTTT
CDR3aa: CASSDRVGKALHF

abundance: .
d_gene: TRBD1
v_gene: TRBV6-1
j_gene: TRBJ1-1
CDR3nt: TGTGCCAGCCGACAGGGGGGTGAAGCTTTCTTT
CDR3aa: CASRQGGEAFF

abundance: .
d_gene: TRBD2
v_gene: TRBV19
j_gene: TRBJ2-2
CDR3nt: TGTGCCAGTGCTAGCGGGATAAACACCGGGGAGCTGTTTTTT
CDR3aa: CASASGINTGELFF

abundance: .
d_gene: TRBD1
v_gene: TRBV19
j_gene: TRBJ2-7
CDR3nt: TGTGCCAGTAGTTCCCGGACAGGAGGCGAGCAGTACTTC
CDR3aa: CASSSRTGGEQYF

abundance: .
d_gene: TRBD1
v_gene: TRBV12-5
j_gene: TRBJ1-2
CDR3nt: TGTGCTAGTGCCCGGGACAGGGTGGGCTACACCTTC
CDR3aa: CASARDRVGYTF

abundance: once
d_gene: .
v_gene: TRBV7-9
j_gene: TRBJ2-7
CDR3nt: TGTGCCAGCAGCACCTCTCGACACAGGGAGGGTTACGAGCAGTACTTC
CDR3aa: CASSTSRHREGYEQYF

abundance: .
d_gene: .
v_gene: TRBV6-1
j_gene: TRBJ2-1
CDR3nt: TGTGCCAGCAGCCCATACAATGAGCAGTTCTTC
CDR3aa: CASSPYNEQFF

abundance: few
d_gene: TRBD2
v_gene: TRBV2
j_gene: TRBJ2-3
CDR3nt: TGTGCCAGCAGTGATTTAGCGGGTCGGATGGATACGCAGTATTTT
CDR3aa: CASSDLAGRMDTQYF